This T cell receptor beta chain was observed in a study of OX40 agonist ivuxolimab in advanced cancers. Remarks on this clone: Its antigen is as yet unknown.

J lost 2 bases, V lost 6 bases, and 5 bases had no gene match. The CDR3 has 14 residues. From germline, CDR1 is ENHRY and CDR2 SYGVKD. The table came from immunoSEQ multiplex PCR; TCRdb's copy has only in-frame clones and leaves some out. The sample consists of about 75,000 clones, roughly 85% of them appearing once. Notes on the study in general: In the 0.1 to 3.0 mg/kg range, CD4+ and CD8+ blood T cells had expanded clonally by week 6.

The specimen comprised CD4+ or CD8+ T cells sorted from blood, sampled in a trial of the OX40 agonist ivuxolimab. This sequence was found in an adult with an advanced solid tumor such as melanoma, head and neck, liver or kidney cancer. The chain recombines TRBV10-3 with TRBJ2-7; 9 positions match TRBD1. The CDR3 loop reads CAISRDRDTYEQYF. DNA of the CDR3: TGTGCCATCAGCCGGGACAGGGATACCTACGAGCAGTACTTC.